The entry that follows covers one T cell receptor beta chain sequence. No antigen is known for it. These data originate in a study of monozygotic twins with inflammatory bowel disease. The CDR3 is 14 amino acids. Germline V gene lookup returns CDR1 ENHRY and CDR2 SYGVKD. Study results and caveats: The study supported no single strong signal or clonotype linked to IBD.

Each of TCRalpha and TCRbeta cDNA went through two nested PCRs, lasting about 16 and 10 cycles. With the 5' RACE reads reprocessed, TCRdb shows one record per CDR3 protein and no DNA. This sample contains about 380,000 distinct CDR3 sequences. The sequencing input was blood. This chain uses TRBV10-3 with TRBJ1-3; TCRdb's D call, TRBD1, is unchecked because there is no DNA. The sequence derives from a human donor with ulcerative colitis or Crohn's disease, or a healthy co-twin of an affected twin (not recorded which). The chain's CDR3 is CATGTGGYGNTIYF.